This TCR beta chain originates from a study of blood T cell repertoires in COVID-19. Sequenced by immunoSEQ multiplex PCR; TCRdb stores in-frame clones only, minus some. The sample consists of 200,000 to 300,000 clones, around 80% of them appearing once. This CDR3 spans 13 amino acids. Germline loops: CDR1 PRHDT, CDR2 FYEKMQ (reference sequence). V lost 5 bases, J lost 8 bases, and 6 bases stayed unmatched. In this sample, this clone turned up a few times. The material sequenced was peripheral blood. The chain couples TRBV13 to TRBJ1-2, with 9 bases fitting TRBD1. The receptor's source is a man between 40 and 49 years old who had recovered from COVID-19. The CDR3 nucleotides read TGTGCCAGCAGCCAAACAGGGGGCCAAGGCTACACCTTC. It specifies CASSQTGGQGYTF.